This passage covers 24 T cell receptor beta chains from one sample sequenced in a study of T cells in Graves' hyperthyroidism and ophthalmopathy (dated by TCRdb to the late 2010s). The receptor library was made with multiplex PCR. The data were produced on an Illumina HiSeq 2000. TCR beta CDR3 regions were amplified from RNA transcripts. For the first round of RT-PCR on the TCR CDR3, the HTBI primer set was used together with the Qiagen OneStep RT-PCR kit. The public reads were reanalyzed by TCRdb: fastp trimming at Q25, MiXCR alignment, in-frame beta chains only. Duplicate CDR3 protein sequences are folded into a single record with the most common DNA and genes. The sample table lists a few hundred thousand distinct CDR3 sequences, roughly 19% of them with a count of one. The ten largest clones take up under 45% of the sample. The material sequenced was blood. Receptors originate from a man aged 50 to 60 with Graves' ophthalmopathy.

This clonotype was observed a few times. The genes are TRBV20-1 and TRBJ1-2, with D maybe TRBD1 (5 bases). V was cut by 3 bases and J by 7 bases, with 12 bases left in between. Germline values: CDR1 DFQATT, CDR2 SNEGSKA (reference sequence). This CDR3 has 12 amino acids. DNA for the CDR3: TGCAGTGCTAGGGATCCGGGGGTTGGCTACACCTTC. It translates to CSARDPGVGYTF.

This clonotype has a handful of counts. The gene calls are TRBV13 and TRBJ1-5, with 7 bases identical to TRBD1. CDR1 and CDR2 from the germline V gene are PRHDT and FYEKMQ (reference sequence). Trimming removed 5 bases from V and 4 bases from J; junction bases left unmatched: 5. CDR3 length: 14 residues. Written as DNA, the CDR3 is TGTGCCAGCAGCCAGGGGGGCCAAAATCAGCCCCAGCATTTT. Protein product: CASSQGGQNQPQHF. The full variable domain, with the rest looked up from reference TRBV13 and TRBJ1-5, is AAGVIQSPRHLIKEKRETATLKCYPIPRHDTVYWYQQGPGQDPQFLISFYEKMQSDKGSIPDRFSAQQFSDYHSELNMSSLELGDSALYFCASSQGGQNQPQHFGDGTRLSIL.

To note about this clonotype: A much more abundant neighbour one base away suggests this may be a read error. The V gene is TRBV12-3 or TRBV12-4, the J gene TRBJ1-1, with D possibly matching TRBD1 (6 bases). Trimming left V 8 bases short and J 1 base short, with 20 bases between. The CDR3 extends over 16 amino acids. The CDR3 nucleotides are TGTGCCAGCGGCCTGAGGGGGGCAGGCCCGAACACTGAAGCTTTCTTT. It encodes CASGLRGAGPNTEAFF.

CDR3 sequence: CASSSGITLAGGHEQFF. CDR3 in DNA: TGTGCCAGTAGTTCCGGCATAACCTTAGCGGGAGGACATGAGCAGTTCTTC. The V call is TRBV19, the J call TRBJ2-1; 10 bases are shared with TRBD2. The CDR3 runs to 17 residues. CDR1 LNHDA and CDR2 SQIVND come from the germline V gene (reference sequence). Unmatched junction bases numbered 15, after V lost 5 bases and J lost 8 bases.

Of note for this clonotype: Just one base apart from a much larger clone, this may be a read error. This rearrangement joins TRBV28 to TRBJ2-1, with a weak D call TRBD2 (6 bases). This CDR3 has 14 amino acids. The ends were cut back, 7 bases at V and 4 bases at J, with 14 bases in the middle. In germline, CDR1 is MDHEN, CDR2 SYDVKM. CDR3 sequence: CASNTAGRYNEQFF. The CDR3 nucleotides read TGTGCCAGCAACACGGCGGGACGGTACAATGAGCAGTTCTTC.

V is TRBV7-9 and J is TRBJ2-1; possible D gene TRBD2, 6 bases. Germline V gene lookup returns CDR1 SEHNR and CDR2 FQNEAQ (reference sequence). The V end was cut by 5 bases, the J end by 7 bases, with 15 bases between. This CDR3 is built from 14 residues. Here the CDR3 reads CASSDTGGRNEQFF. In DNA, the CDR3 is TGTGCCAGCAGCGACACCGGGGGTCGGAATGAGCAGTTCTTC.

The genes are TRBV4-1 and TRBJ2-7; 7 bases agree with TRBD2. V shed 0 bases, J shed 6 bases, and the junction held 23 bases outside the gene matches. The CDR3 is 20 amino acids. The V gene's germline CDR1 is MGHRA and CDR2 YSYEKL. Written as DNA, the CDR3 is TGCGCCAGCAGCCAAGATAGAGCGGGATTGGGACTATCTTCTCCCGGCGAGCAGTACTTC. It is translated as CASSQDRAGLGLSSPGEQYF.

This clonotype has just a few counts. The chain uses TRBV10-1 and TRBJ2-3; D may be TRBD2 (6 bases). This CDR3 region has 20 residues. Trimming removed 3 bases at V and 2 bases at J, with 27 bases between. Germline V CDR1 and CDR2: WNHNN, SYGVQD (reference sequence). The chain's CDR3 is CASSDRPGEAGLPTTDTQYF. DNA for the CDR3: TGCGCCAGCAGTGACCGCCCCGGCGAAGCGGGCCTCCCGACCACAGATACGCAGTATTTT.

The chain has TRBV14 and TRBJ2-1, with D possibly TRBD1 on 6 matching bases. CDR1 SGHDN and CDR2 FVKESK come from the germline V gene. The CDR3 spans 17 residues. The V gene lost 0 bases and the J gene lost 5 bases, with 17 bases spanning the gap. The CDR3 region is CASSQDYLRRGNNEQFF. The CDR3 DNA reads as TGTGCCAGCAGCCAAGATTACTTGCGCAGGGGCAACAATGAGCAGTTCTTC.

This clonotype was found many times. The chain couples TRBV20-1 to TRBJ1-4; TRBD1 might be the D (6 bases). This CDR3 contains 18 residues. Looked up from germline, CDR1 is DFQATT and CDR2 is SNEGSKA (reference sequence). Trimming took 3 bases from V and 9 from J, leaving 29 bases between them. CDR3 in DNA: TGCAGTGCTAGTTTACCGGGACACCTTGGTGGTGGAGCGAAAAAACTGTTTTTT. Translated, it gives CSASLPGHLGGGAKKLFF.

There are many counts of this clonotype. The rearrangement links TRBV24-1 to TRBJ2-3; TRBD1 or TRBD2 may be the D gene (5 bases each). With 9 bases removed from V and 0 bases from J, the gap between germline ends came to 12 bases. There are 14 residues in the CDR3. Germline V CDR1 and CDR2: KGHDR, SFDVKD. CDR3 bases: TGTGCCACCGCCCGGGGCTCAAGCACAGATACGCAGTATTTT. Its translation: CATARGSSTDTQYF.

The CDR3 DNA reads as TGCGCCAGCAGCTTGATCGTAGCGGGAGGGCCGCAGAATGAGCAGTTCTTC. It encodes CASSLIVAGGPQNEQFF. This chain connects TRBV5-1 to TRBJ2-1, with 11 bases fitting TRBD2. Germline V gives CDR1 SGHRS, CDR2 YFSETQ. V shed 1 base, J shed 7 bases, and the junction held 10 bases outside the gene matches. The CDR3 spans 17 residues.

This clonotype has ten or more counts. This chain connects TRBV5-5 to TRBJ2-1; maybe TRBD2 (5 bases). Per the germline V gene, CDR1 is SGHKS and CDR2 is YYEKEE (reference sequence). Deletions cut 5 bases from V and 0 bases from J, with 18 bases between. CDR3 length: 17 residues. The CDR3 here is CASSSERVGTSYNEQFF. The CDR3 nucleotides are TGTGCCAGCAGTTCTGAGAGGGTGGGCACCTCCTACAATGAGCAGTTCTTC.

The CDR3 sequence is CASSYSQGSPLHF. The CDR3 nucleotides are TGTGCCAGCAGTTACTCCCAGGGTTCACCCCTCCACTTT. The chain recombines TRBV6-5 with TRBJ1-6; D perhaps matches TRBD1 (5 bases). V gave up 0 bases and J gave up 9 bases, with 6 bases separating them. Germline V gene sequence: CDR1 MNHEY, CDR2 SVGAGI. The CDR3 is 13 residues long.

For this clonotype: The junction does not match germline at one end; this may be a read error. CDR3 sequence: CVSSLPDLGQFF. CDR3 bases: TGTGTCAGCAGCCTACCCGATCTAGGGCAGTTCTTC. The chain is built from TRBV7-9 and TRBJ2-1; D ambiguous. Looked up from germline, CDR1 is SEHNR and CDR2 is FQNEAQ (reference sequence). CDR3 size: 12 residues.

The sample holds many counts of this clonotype. The V call is TRBV2, the J call TRBJ2-7; 11 nucleotides match TRBD2. This CDR3 comprises 15 residues. Trimming removed 6 bases from V and 7 bases from J; junction bases left unmatched: 11. CDR1 is SNHLY, CDR2 FYNNEI, per germline. The chain's CDR3 is CASSSSGRAWGEQYF. DNA for the CDR3: TGTGCCAGCAGCAGTAGCGGGAGGGCCTGGGGGGAGCAGTACTTC.

This clonotype occurred a few times. The chain combines TRBV3-1 with TRBJ2-3, with TRBD2 matching 10 bases. Germline V CDR1 and CDR2: LGHDT, YNNKEL (reference sequence). V gave up 0 bases and J gave up 2 bases; unmatched junction bases: 2. The length of the CDR3 is 16 residues. The CDR3 loop reads CASSQDLAGVTDTQYF. The CDR3 DNA is TGTGCCAGCAGCCAAGACCTAGCGGGAGTCACAGATACGCAGTATTTT.

This clonotype was observed many times. The gene calls are TRBV29-1 and TRBJ1-1, with D possibly TRBD1 on 6 matching bases. The CDR3 contains 14 residues. The V end lost 4 bases, the J end lost 5 bases, and 17 bases lay between the germline ends. Germline assignment: CDR1 SQVTM and CDR2 ANQGSEA. The DNA for the CDR3 is TGCAGCGTTGCTCGGGCAGCGAGGGGGACTGAAGCTTTCTTT. It is translated as CSVARAARGTEAFF. Variable domain in full (rest from reference TRBV29-1 and TRBJ1-1): SAVISQKPSRDICQRGTSLTIQCQVDSQVTMMFWYRQQPGQSLTLIATANQGSEATYESGFVIDKFPISRPNLTFSTLTVSNMSPEDSSIYLCSVARAARGTEAFFGQGTRLTVV.

The chain employs TRBV11-2 and TRBJ1-2; 8 bases line up with TRBD1. The V gene's germline CDR1 is SGHAT and CDR2 FQNNGV. CDR3 size: 18 residues. Unmatched junction bases numbered 22, after V lost 5 bases and J lost 8 bases. CDR3 sequence (DNA): TGTGCCAGCAGCCCCCAGTCGGCAGGGGGCCCTCGTACTTGGGGCTACACCTTC. This translates into CASSPQSAGGPRTWGYTF.

In DNA form, the CDR3 reads TGTGCCAGCAGTTTAGGGACAGGGGGGACCTTAAACACCGGGGAGCTGTTTTTT. It yields the protein CASSLGTGGTLNTGELFF. V gene TRBV12-3 or TRBV12-4 combines with J gene TRBJ2-2; 10 nucleotides align to TRBD1. V was clipped by 1 base and J by 2 bases; unmatched bases: 7. CDR3 length: 18 amino acids.

This clonotype has a count of ten or more. The CDR3: CASSLALAGGGNEQYF. CDR3 nucleotides: TGTGCCAGCAGCTTAGCGCTAGCGGGAGGAGGGAACGAGCAGTACTTC. V usage is TRBV7-9 and J usage is TRBJ2-7, with 11 bases identical to TRBD2. CDR1 is SEHNR and CDR2 is FQNEAQ in the germline V gene (reference sequence). J was trimmed by 5 bases and V by 0 bases; bases with no gene match: 6. This CDR3 has 16 residues.

This clonotype came up many times. CDR3 sequence (DNA): TGTGCCAGCAGGGCCCTGGACGGACGCAATCAGCCCCAGCATTTT. It codes for CASRALDGRNQPQHF. The J gene is TRBJ1-5, the V gene TRBV7-2, with D unresolved. Germline-derived CDR1 and CDR2 are SGHTA and FQGNSA. Between the trimmed V and J ends, which lost 6 bases and 2 bases, there was a span of 14 bases. This CDR3 is built from 15 residues. The full variable domain, with the rest looked up from reference TRBV7-2 and TRBJ1-5, is GAGVSQSPSNKVTEKGKDVELRCDPISGHTALYWYRQSLGQGLEFLIYFQGNSAPDKSGLPSDRFSAERTGGSVSTLTIQRTQQEDSAVYLCASRALDGRNQPQHFGDGTRLSIL.

This clonotype was detected ten times or more. This chain connects TRBV30 to TRBJ1-1; no definite D call. Germline CDR1 GTSNPN, CDR2 SVGIG (reference sequence). This CDR3 contains 13 residues. The germline V and J ends were trimmed by 0 bases and 6 bases, with 11 bases remaining between them. CDR3 loop: CAWSVASGAEAFF. DNA for the CDR3: TGTGCCTGGAGTGTAGCATCTGGGGCTGAAGCTTTCTTT.

The V call is TRBV30, the J call TRBJ1-5; no clear D. CDR3 size: 13 residues. V shed 0 bases and J shed 5 bases, with 8 bases lying between them. Germline V lookup: CDR1 GTSNPN, CDR2 SVGIG (reference sequence). CDR3 sequence (DNA): TGTGCCTGGAGTGTTTCAGGAGATCAGCCCCAGCATTTT. Residues: CAWSVSGDQPQHF.